These 2 T cell receptor beta chains came from one sample sequenced in a study of T cell responses to AZD1222 COVID-19 vaccine. Only in-frame clones appear in the TCRdb table, and some are missing; sequencing was by immunoSEQ multiplex PCR. The table shows around 76,000 clones, with roughly 85% occurring only once. The source material was peripheral blood, sampled on day 0 of AZD1222 vaccination. These TCRs come from an adult in good health.

V usage is TRBV29-1 and J usage is TRBJ2-3; TRBD2 agrees at 14 bases. The CDR3 is 14 residues long. Looked up from germline, CDR1 is SQVTM and CDR2 is ANQGSEA. V gave up 5 bases and J gave up 6 bases; unmatched junction bases: 4. The CDR3 sequence: CSVPGTSGGDTQYF. For the CDR3, the DNA is TGCAGCGTTCCAGGGACTAGCGGGGGCGATACGCAGTATTTT.

This clone was seen only once. The chain uses TRBV6-1 and TRBJ1-5; 9 bases line up with TRBD1. V shed 4 bases, J shed 0 bases, and the junction held 7 bases outside the gene matches. CDR3 length: 17 residues. Germline lookup yields CDR1 MNHNS and CDR2 SASEGT. The CDR3 loop reads CASSGRTGVYSNQPQHF. In nucleotides, the CDR3 is TGTGCCAGCAGTGGAAGGACAGGGGTCTATAGCAATCAGCCCCAGCATTTT.